This TCR beta chain was recovered during a study of blood T cell repertoires in COVID-19. As for the study in general: Spain, Italy and the United States supplied samples that represented acute and convalescent COVID-19. Nucleic acid was either cDNA or gDNA, and it came from T cells, B-cell-depleted T cells, or PBMCs.

CDR3 length equals 12 residues. Germline-derived CDR1 and CDR2 are MDHEN and SYDVKM. Between the trimmed V and J ends, which lost 5 bases and 4 bases, there was a span of 8 bases. In the source study's methods: Quantification of nucleated cells was approximated via reference gene primer amplification. The method was immunoSEQ multiplex PCR; TCRdb's version includes in-frame clones alone and lacks a portion of them. That table furnishes V, J and clone size, whereas the DNA furnished D and trimming. Of some 120,000 clones in the sample, around nine tenths were seen once. The sequenced material came from peripheral blood. This chain joins TRBV28 and TRBJ1-1; D is undetermined. The clonotype originates from a woman aged 80 or over with acute or convalescent COVID-19. The CDR3 coding sequence is TGTGCCAGCAGTCCCCCTGTCACTGAAGCTTTCTTT. As protein: CASSPPVTEAFF.